The clone carrying this TCR beta chain came up many times. Its antigen remains unidentified. Germline CDR1 and CDR2: SQVTM and ANQGSEA. V shed 1 base and J shed 3 bases, with 8 bases lying between them. This CDR3 has 13 residues. Naive CD4+ T cells were purified with Tregs depleted by CD25. Full-length variable regions came from constant-region reverse primers plus semi-nested Nested Universal Primer A PCR. Using its own MiXCR run on the 5' RACE reads, TCRdb lists one record per CDR3 protein. This table has about 8,900 distinct CDR3 sequences, about a quarter appearing once. General study results and limits: Whole repertoires were not studied in the larger cohort, only one V-J beta rearrangement.

The receptor's source is a female donor with breast cancer. Sequenced: naive CD4+ T cells sorted from a lymph node. The subset is: naive CD4+ T cells, CD4+CD45RA+CD25-. V gene TRBV29-1 combines with J gene TRBJ2-3; D not resolved. CDR3 loop: CSVEGQRTDTQYF. CDR3 nucleotide sequence: TGCAGCGTTGAAGGGCAGCGTACAGATACGCAGTATTTT.